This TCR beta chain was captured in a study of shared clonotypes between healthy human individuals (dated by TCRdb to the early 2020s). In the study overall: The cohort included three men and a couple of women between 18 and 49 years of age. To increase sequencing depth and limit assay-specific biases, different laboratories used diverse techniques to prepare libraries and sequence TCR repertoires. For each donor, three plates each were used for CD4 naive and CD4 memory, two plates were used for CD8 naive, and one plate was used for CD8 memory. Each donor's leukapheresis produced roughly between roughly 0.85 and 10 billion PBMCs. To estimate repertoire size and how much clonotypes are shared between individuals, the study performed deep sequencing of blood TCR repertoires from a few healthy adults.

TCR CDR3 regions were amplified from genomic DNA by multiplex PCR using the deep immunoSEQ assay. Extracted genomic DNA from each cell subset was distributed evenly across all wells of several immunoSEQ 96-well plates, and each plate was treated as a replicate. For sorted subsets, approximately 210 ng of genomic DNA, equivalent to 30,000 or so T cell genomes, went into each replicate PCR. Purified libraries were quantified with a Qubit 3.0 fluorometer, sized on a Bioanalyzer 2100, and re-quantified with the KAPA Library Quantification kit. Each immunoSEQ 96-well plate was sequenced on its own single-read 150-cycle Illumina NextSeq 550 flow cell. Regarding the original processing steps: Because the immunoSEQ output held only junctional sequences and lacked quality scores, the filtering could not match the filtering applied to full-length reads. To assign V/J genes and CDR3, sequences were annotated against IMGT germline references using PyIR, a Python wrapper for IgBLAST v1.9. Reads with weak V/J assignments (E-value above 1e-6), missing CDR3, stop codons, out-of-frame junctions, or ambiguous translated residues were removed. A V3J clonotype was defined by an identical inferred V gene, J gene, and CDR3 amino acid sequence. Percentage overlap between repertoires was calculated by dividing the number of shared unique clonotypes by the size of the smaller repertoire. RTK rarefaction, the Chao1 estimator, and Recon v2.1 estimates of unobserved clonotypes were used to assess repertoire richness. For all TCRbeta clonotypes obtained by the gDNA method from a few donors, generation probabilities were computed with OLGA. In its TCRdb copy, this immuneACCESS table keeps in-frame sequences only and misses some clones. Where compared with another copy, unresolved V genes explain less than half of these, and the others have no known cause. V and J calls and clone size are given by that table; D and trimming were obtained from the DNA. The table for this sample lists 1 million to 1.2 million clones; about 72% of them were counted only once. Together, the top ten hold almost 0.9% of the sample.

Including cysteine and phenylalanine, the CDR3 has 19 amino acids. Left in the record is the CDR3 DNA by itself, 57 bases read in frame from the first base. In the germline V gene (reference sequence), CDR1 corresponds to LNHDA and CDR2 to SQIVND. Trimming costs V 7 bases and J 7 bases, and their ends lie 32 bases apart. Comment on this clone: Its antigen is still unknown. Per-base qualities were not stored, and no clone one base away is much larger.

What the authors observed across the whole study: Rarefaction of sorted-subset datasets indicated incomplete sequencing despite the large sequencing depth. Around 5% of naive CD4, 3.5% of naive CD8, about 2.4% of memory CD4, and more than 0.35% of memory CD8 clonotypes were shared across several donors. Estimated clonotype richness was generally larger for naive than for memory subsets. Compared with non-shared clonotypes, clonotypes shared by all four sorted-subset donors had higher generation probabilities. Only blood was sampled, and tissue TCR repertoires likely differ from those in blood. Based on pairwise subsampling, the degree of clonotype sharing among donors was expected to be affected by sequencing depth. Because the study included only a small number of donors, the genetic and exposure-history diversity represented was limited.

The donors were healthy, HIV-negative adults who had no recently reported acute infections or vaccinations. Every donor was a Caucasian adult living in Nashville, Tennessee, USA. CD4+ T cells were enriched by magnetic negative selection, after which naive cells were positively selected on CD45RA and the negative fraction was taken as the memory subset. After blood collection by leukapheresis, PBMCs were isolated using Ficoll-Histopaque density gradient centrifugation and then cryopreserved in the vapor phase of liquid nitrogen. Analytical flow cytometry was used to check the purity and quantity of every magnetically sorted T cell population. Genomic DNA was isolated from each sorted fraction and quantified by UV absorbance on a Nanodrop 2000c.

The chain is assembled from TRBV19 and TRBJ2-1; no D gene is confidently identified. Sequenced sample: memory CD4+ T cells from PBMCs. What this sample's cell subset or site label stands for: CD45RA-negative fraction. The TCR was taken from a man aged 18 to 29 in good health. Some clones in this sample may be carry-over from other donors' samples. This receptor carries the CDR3 CASTQRAGPTSPRVNEQFF. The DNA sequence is TGTGCCAGTACCCAACGGGCAGGACCAACCTCTCCTCGGGTGAATGAGCAGTTCTTC.